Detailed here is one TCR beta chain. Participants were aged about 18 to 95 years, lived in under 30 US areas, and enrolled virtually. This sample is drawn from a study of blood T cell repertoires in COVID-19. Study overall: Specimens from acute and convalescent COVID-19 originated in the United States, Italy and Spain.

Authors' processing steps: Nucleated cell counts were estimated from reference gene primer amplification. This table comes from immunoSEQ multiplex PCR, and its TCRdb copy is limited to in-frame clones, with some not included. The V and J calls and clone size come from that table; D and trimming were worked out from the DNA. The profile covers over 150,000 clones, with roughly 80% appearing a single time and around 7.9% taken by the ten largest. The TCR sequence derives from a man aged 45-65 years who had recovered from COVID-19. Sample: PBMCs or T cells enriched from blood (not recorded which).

CDR3 region: CASGQATNTGELFF. CDR3 DNA sequence: TGCGCCAGTGGACAGGCGACGAACACCGGGGAGCTGTTTTTT. This chain uses TRBV5-1 with TRBJ2-2; 7 nucleotides line up with TRBD1. V lost 8 bases, J lost 0 bases, and 4 bases stayed unmatched. The CDR3 is 14 amino acids. The germline CDR1 and CDR2 sequences are SGHRS and YFSETQ.